This TCR beta chain was identified during a study of blood T cell repertoires in COVID-19 (dated by TCRdb to about 2020). Notes on the research overall: Collaborator samples came from the United States, Italy and Spain and covered acute and convalescent phases of COVID-19. The material from the prospective study consisted of cDNA or gDNA derived from T cells, B-cell-depleted T cells, or PBMCs. Deeply sampled blood TCRbeta repertoires from subjects exposed to, actively infected with, or recovered from COVID-19 were included in the dataset. The repertoires were released in a freely available public database meant as a resource for research on the immune response to SARS-CoV-2. The samples were drawn from two sources: the first 160 participants of the ongoing ImmuneRACE study, and 1,000 to 1,500 subjects contributed by 6 global collaborators. Nearly every sample came with metadata listing a de-identified subject ID, COVID-19 status, age in years and sex. Where available, HLA class I and class II types were obtained from metadata supplied by the sample provider rather than from assay-based typing. Beyond this particular receptor, the publication reports: The amount of clinical and demographic metadata varied by source and participant and was provided uncurated.

Each collaborating institution followed its own protocols to collect whole blood in K2EDTA tubes. For TCRbeta analysis, collaborators shipped samples as frozen whole blood, isolated PBMCs, or DNA extracted from either of those sample types. Details on this clone: No antigen is known for it. No much larger clone exists at a distance of one base, and base qualities are not known.

TCRbeta CDR3 regions were amplified from genomic DNA by means of the immunoSEQ Assay, a bias-controlled multiplex PCR. As for the original processing: The number of nucleated cells in each sample was estimated from the amplification of reference gene primers within the assay. Sequence reads were collapsed and filtered to measure the absolute abundance of every unique TCRbeta CDR3 rearrangement. For each sample, productive Simpson clonality was calculated as the square root of Simpson's diversity index across productive rearrangements. The table was pulled from immuneACCESS by TCRdb, which kept in-frame rearrangements only. Such tables lose some clones; where checked, under half of the loss comes from unresolved V genes, and the rest has no known cause. V and J calls and clone size come straight from that table; D and trimming were deduced from the DNA. This sample lists 200,000 to 250,000 clones; just under 85% were detected once. The ten largest clones add up to less than 4.5% of the sample.

The junction shows trimming of 0 bases on V and 3 bases on J, and the gene matches do not reach 2 bases of it. The CDR3, from cysteine to phenylalanine, totals 16 residues. Only the CDR3 part of the read is kept: 48 bases, read in frame from the first base. As encoded in the germline V gene, CDR1 is MNHNS while CDR2 is SASEGT. The chain uses TRBV6-1 and TRBJ1-6; 7 bases in between match TRBD1. This sequence originates from a man between 50 and 59 years old with acute or convalescent COVID-19. Input material: peripheral blood. The CDR3 is CASSEAPGGYNSPLHF. The DNA sequence follows: TGTGCCAGCAGTGAAGCTCCAGGGGGCTATAATTCACCCCTCCACTTT.